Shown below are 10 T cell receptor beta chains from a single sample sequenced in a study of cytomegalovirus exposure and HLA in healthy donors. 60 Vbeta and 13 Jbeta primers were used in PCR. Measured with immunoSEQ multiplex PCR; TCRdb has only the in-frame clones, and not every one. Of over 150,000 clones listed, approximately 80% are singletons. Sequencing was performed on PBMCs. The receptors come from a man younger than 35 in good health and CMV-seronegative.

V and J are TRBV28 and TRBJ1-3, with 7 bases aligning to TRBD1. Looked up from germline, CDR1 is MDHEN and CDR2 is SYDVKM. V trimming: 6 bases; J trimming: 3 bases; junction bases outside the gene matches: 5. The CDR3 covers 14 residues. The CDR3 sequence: CASRSGQFGNTIYF. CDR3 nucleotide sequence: TGTGCCAGCAGATCGGGACAGTTTGGAAACACCATATATTTT.

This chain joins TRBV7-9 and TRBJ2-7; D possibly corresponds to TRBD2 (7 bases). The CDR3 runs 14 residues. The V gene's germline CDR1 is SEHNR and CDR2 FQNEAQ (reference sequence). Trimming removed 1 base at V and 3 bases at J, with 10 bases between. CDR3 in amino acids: CASSLGGGGYEQYF. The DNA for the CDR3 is TGTGCCAGCAGCTTAGGGGGGGGCGGCTACGAGCAGTACTTC.

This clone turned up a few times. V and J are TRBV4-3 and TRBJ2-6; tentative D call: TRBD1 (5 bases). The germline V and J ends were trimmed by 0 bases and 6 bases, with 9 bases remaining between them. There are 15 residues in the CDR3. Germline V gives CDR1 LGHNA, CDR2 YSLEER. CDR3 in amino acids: CASSQEQGEANVLTF. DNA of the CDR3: TGCGCCAGCAGCCAAGAGCAGGGTGAGGCCAACGTCCTGACTTTC.

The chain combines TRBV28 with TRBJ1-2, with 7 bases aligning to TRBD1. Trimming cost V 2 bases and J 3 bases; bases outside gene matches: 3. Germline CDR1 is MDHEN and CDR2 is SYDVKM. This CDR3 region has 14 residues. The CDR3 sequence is CASSLGRGDYGYTF. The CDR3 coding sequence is TGTGCCAGCAGTTTAGGCAGGGGGGACTATGGCTACACCTTC.

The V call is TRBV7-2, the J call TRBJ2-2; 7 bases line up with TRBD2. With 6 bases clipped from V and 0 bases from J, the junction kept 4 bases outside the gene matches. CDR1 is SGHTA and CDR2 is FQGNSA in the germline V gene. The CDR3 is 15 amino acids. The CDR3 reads CASRGGVTNTGELFF. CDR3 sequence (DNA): TGTGCCAGCAGGGGGGGGGTGACGAACACCGGGGAGCTGTTTTTT.

The CDR3 protein is CAGSPPQETQYF. In nucleotides, the CDR3 is TGTGCCGGCTCCCCCCCCCAAGAGACCCAGTACTTC. V gene TRBV7-9 combines with J gene TRBJ2-5; unclear D gene. V was shortened by 11 bases and J by 1 base, with 11 bases between the two germline ends. Germline values: CDR1 SEHNR, CDR2 FQNEAQ (reference sequence). This CDR3 comprises 12 residues.

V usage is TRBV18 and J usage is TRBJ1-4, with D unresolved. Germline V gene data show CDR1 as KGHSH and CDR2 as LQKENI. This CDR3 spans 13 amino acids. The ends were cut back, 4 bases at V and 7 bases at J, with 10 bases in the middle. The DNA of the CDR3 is TGTGCCAGCTCACTCCGACAAGGTGAAAAACTGTTTTTT. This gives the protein CASSLRQGEKLFF.

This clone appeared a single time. CDR3: CASSGQGGELFF. The CDR3 DNA reads as TGTGCCAGCAGCGGACAGGGCGGGGAGCTGTTTTTT. The chain uses TRBV25-1 and TRBJ2-2; 8 bases match TRBD1. The V gene's germline CDR1 is MGHDK and CDR2 SYGVNS. V shed 6 bases, J shed 7 bases, and the junction held 1 base outside the gene matches. This CDR3 region has 12 residues.

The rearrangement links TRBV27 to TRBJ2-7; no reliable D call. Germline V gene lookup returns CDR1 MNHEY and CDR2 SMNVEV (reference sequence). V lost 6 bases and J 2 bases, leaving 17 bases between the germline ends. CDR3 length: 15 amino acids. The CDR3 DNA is TGTGCCAGCAGCTTTGGCGGAAGATACCCCTACGAGCAGTACTTC. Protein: CASSFGGRYPYEQYF.

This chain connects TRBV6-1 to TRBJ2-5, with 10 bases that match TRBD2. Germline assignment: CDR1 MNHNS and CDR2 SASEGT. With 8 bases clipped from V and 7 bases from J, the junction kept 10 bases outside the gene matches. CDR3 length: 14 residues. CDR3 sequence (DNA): TGTGCCAGCGAGGTACTAGCGGGACCCTCGACCCAGTACTTC. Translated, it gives CASEVLAGPSTQYF.